Below, one TCR beta chain is given with its context. Its cognate antigen is unknown. Sequencing was performed with immunoSEQ multiplex PCR; in TCRdb, only in-frame clones are kept and a portion is missing. The table has some 110,000 clones, about 83% seen once. This sample is part of a study of radiotherapy plus CTLA-4 blockade in lung cancer. Findings of the study overall: Early clonal dynamics of blood T cells, together with interferon-beta, were reported as the best response predictor. Blood saw expansion of tumor-derived TCR clones after radiotherapy plus ipilimumab.

Chemo-refractory metastatic non-small-cell lung cancer patients received focal radiation with ipilimumab CTLA-4 blockade. The germline V gene encodes CDR1 PRHDT and CDR2 FYEKMQ (reference sequence). The CDR3 has 13 residues. V trimming: 5 bases; J trimming: 15 bases; junction bases outside the gene matches: 14. The sample in question was peripheral blood, obtained from a patient treated with radiotherapy plus ipilimumab. V gene TRBV13 combines with J gene TRBJ2-3; 7 nucleotides agree with TRBD2. The source is a human donor with non-small cell lung cancer that progressed on radiotherapy plus ipilimumab. Some clones in this sample may be carry-over from other donors' samples. CDR3 DNA: TGTGCCAGCAGCCCCCCGACTAGCCTGGCGGAATATTTT. Residues: CASSPPTSLAEYF.